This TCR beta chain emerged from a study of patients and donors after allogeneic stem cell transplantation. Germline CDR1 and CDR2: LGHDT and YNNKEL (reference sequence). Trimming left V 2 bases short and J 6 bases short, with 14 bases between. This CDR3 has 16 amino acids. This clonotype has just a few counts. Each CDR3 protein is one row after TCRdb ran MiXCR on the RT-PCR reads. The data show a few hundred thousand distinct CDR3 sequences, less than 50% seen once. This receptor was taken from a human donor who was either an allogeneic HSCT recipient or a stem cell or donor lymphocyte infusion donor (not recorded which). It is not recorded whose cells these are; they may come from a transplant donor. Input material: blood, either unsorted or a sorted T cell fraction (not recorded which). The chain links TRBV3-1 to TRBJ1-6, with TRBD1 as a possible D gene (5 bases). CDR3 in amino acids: CASSQNGAATNSPLHF. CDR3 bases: TGTGCCAGCAGCCAAAATGGGGCAGCTACTAATTCACCCCTCCACTTT.